This is a list of T cell receptor beta chains from one sample in a study of blood T cell repertoires in COVID-19. Assay used: immunoSEQ multiplex PCR; TCRdb lists only in-frame clones, some missing. The sample lists roughly 100,000 clones, 84% occurring once. The sequenced sample consisted of peripheral blood. Source of these receptors: a woman aged 55-69 years with acute or convalescent COVID-19. The CDR3 runs from the conserved cysteine through the conserved F or W. The D gene is left open where the match is weak. Expanded clones are given a class, and other clones once, few, many or no size at all.

V	size	D	J	DNA	CDR3
TRBV27	.	TRBD1	TRBJ1-2	TGTGCCAGCAGTCCCGGGGGACAGAACTATGGCTACACCTTC	CASSPGGQNYGYTF
TRBV6-5	.	TRBD1	TRBJ2-7	TGTGCCAGCACCCCGGGACAGGGGATCTACGAGCAGTACTTC	CASTPGQGIYEQYF
TRBV19	.	TRBD1	TRBJ1-1	TGTGCCAGTAGCACGGGACAGGGGAGAGCTGAAGCTTTCTTT	CASSTGQGRAEAFF
TRBV7-2	few	.	TRBJ1-2	TGTGCCAGCAGCTTCCAGGCAGGCTATGGCTACACCTTC	CASSFQAGYGYTF
TRBV2	.	.	TRBJ2-5	TGTGCCAGCATGACCGGGGGAGAGACCCAGTACTTC	CASMTGGETQYF
TRBV4-1	.	TRBD1	TRBJ1-1	TGCGCCAGCAGCCGGAAGTTGACAGGGCGAGTACTCACTGAAGCTTTCTTT	CASSRKLTGRVLTEAFF
TRBV11-2	few	.	TRBJ2-2	TGTGCCAGCAGCTTATTCCGGGGGTCCACCGGGGAGCTGTTTTTT	CASSLFRGSTGELFF
TRBV12-5	.	TRBD1	TRBJ1-2	TGTGCTAGTGGTTTGCCGGACGGACAGGGCGGCTATGGCTACACCTTC	CASGLPDGQGGYGYTF
TRBV12-3/TRBV12-4	.	.	TRBJ1-2	TGTGCCAGCAGTTTAGTAGGGGCGACTGGCTACACCTTC	CASSLVGATGYTF
TRBV27	.	.	TRBJ2-6	TGTGCCAGCAGTTTTCGGAGCTCTGGGGCCAACGTCCTGACTTTC	CASSFRSSGANVLTF
TRBV2	.	TRBD1	TRBJ1-2	TGTGCCAGCAGGCAGGGGGAGAACTATGGCTACACCTTC	CASRQGENYGYTF
TRBV19	.	.	TRBJ1-1	TGTGCCAGTAGTATAGGCCCCCTGGGAGAGACAGGTGAAGCTTTCTTT	CASSIGPLGETGEAFF
TRBV19	.	TRBD1	TRBJ2-3	TGTGCCAGTAGTACGCGGGACAGGGGCACAGATACGCAGTATTTT	CASSTRDRGTDTQYF
TRBV5-1	.	.	TRBJ2-2	TGCGCCAGCAGCTTGGCGGTAGGAGTGAACACCGGGGAGCTGTTTTTT	CASSLAVGVNTGELFF
TRBV3-1/TRBV3-2	.	TRBD2	TRBJ2-7	TGTGCCAGCAGCCGCGCTATTAGCGGGGGGGCCTACGAGCAGTACTTC	CASSRAISGGAYEQYF
TRBV27	.	.	TRBJ1-6	TGTGCCAGCAAGGAGGGACTAATCTCCTATAATTCACCCCTCCACTTT	CASKEGLISYNSPLHF
TRBV2	.	TRBD1	TRBJ1-6	TGTGCCAGCAGCCTGACAGGGAGCTCCTATAATTCACCCCTCCACTTT	CASSLTGSSYNSPLHF
TRBV11-2	.	TRBD2	TRBJ2-1	TGTGCCAGCAGCTTGGATAGCGGGACGGGTGGTGAGCAGTTCTTC	CASSLDSGTGGEQFF
TRBV5-1	.	TRBD2	TRBJ2-1	TGCGCCAGCAGCTTGGGGACTAGCGGGAGTGCGTCGGATGAGCAGTTCTTC	CASSLGTSGSASDEQFF
TRBV18	.	TRBD1	TRBJ1-4	TGTGCCAGCTCACTCGGACAGGGAGGAGAAAAACTGTTTTTT	CASSLGQGGEKLFF
TRBV21-1	.	.	TRBJ1-5	TGTGCCAGCAGCAAGGCCGGGACAGGGGTACATAGCAATCAGCCCCAGCATTTT	CASSKAGTGVHSNQPQHF
TRBV7-9	.	.	TRBJ2-7	TGTGCCAGCAGCCAGGACTATCAGGCCGAGCAGTACTTC	CASSQDYQAEQYF
TRBV25-1	.	TRBD1	TRBJ1-6	TGTGCCAGCAGTGAATCTCGACAGGGTACACCCCTCCACTTT	CASSESRQGTPLHF
TRBV6-2/TRBV6-3	.	.	TRBJ1-2	TGTGCCAGCAGCCTTCCGGGAGGATTCCATGGCTACACCTTC	CASSLPGGFHGYTF
TRBV25-1	.	TRBD1	TRBJ1-1	TGTGCCAGCAGCAACCGGGGACAGGGACCCACTGAAGCTTTCTTT	CASSNRGQGPTEAFF
TRBV29-1	.	.	TRBJ1-5	TGCAGCGTTCGGGAGATGAATCAGCCCCAGCATTTT	CSVREMNQPQHF
TRBV2	once	TRBD2	TRBJ2-2	TGTGCCAGCATTGGACTAGCCGGTTCTTCCGGGGAGCTGTTTTTT	CASIGLAGSSGELFF
TRBV5-1	once	TRBD2	TRBJ2-1	TGCGCCAGCAGCAAGGGTGCTAGCGGGGGGTTTTACAATGAGCAGTTCTTC	CASSKGASGGFYNEQFF